Below are 21 T cell receptor beta chains sequenced from a single sample in a study of cytomegalovirus exposure and HLA in healthy donors. The PCR used 60 Vbeta and 13 Jbeta primers. Sequencing used immunoSEQ multiplex PCR; TCRdb keeps in-frame clones, though not all of them. This table has a few hundred thousand clones, about four fifths appearing once. Sequencing was carried out using PBMCs. These receptors were collected from a girl aged 2-9 years in good health and CMV-seronegative.

The V call is TRBV10-3, the J call TRBJ2-7; 11 bases are a match to TRBD2. This CDR3 comprises 16 residues. V trimming: 4 bases; J trimming: 6 bases; junction bases outside the gene matches: 11. Germline V gene sequence: CDR1 ENHRY, CDR2 SYGVKD. DNA of the CDR3: TGTGCCATCAGTGGACAGGTAGCGGGGGGGCCGGGCGAGCAGTACTTC. Protein: CAISGQVAGGPGEQYF.

The gene calls are TRBV4-1 and TRBJ2-7, with 7 positions matching TRBD1. The V segment lost 4 bases and the J segment 3 bases; nucleotides outside the gene matches: 3. The CDR3 contains 13 residues. Looked up from germline, CDR1 is MGHRA and CDR2 is YSYEKL. The CDR3 DNA reads as TGCGCCAGCAGCCGGGACAGCTTCTACGAGCAGTACTTC. Its protein is CASSRDSFYEQYF.

The V gene is TRBV27, the J gene TRBJ1-4; TRBD1 might be the D (5 bases). This CDR3 comprises 13 residues. From germline, CDR1 is MNHEY and CDR2 SMNVEV (reference sequence). Trimming took 6 bases from V and 8 from J, leaving 13 bases between them. Written as DNA, the CDR3 is TGTGCCAGCAGGGGGAGGACAAGGGAAAAACTGTTTTTT. Translated, it gives CASRGRTREKLFF.

The chain joins TRBV7-6 to TRBJ2-7, with 10 positions matching TRBD1. The CDR3 has 13 amino acids. Trimming at V came to 9 bases and at J to 5 bases, leaving 7 bases not matched to a gene. Per germline, CDR1 SGHVS and CDR2 FNYEAQ. Written as DNA, the CDR3 is TGTGCCAGTGGGACAGGGGTTTACCACGAGCAGTACTTC. This codes for CASGTGVYHEQYF.

V usage is TRBV6-5 and J usage is TRBJ2-7; TRBD1 aligns across 7 bases. The CDR3 is made up of 15 amino acids. V gave up 0 bases and J gave up 1 base; unmatched junction bases: 3. Germline lookup yields CDR1 MNHEY and CDR2 SVGAGI. CDR3 sequence: CASSYSSTGSYEQYF. CDR3 coding DNA: TGTGCCAGCAGTTACTCATCGACAGGGTCCTACGAGCAGTACTTC.

This chain connects TRBV9 to TRBJ1-5; the D is unclear. With 0 bases removed from V and 0 bases from J, the gap between germline ends came to 7 bases. Germline loops: CDR1 SGDLS, CDR2 YYNGEE. The CDR3 runs 15 residues. The CDR3 protein is CASSVGQYSNQPQHF. The DNA of the CDR3 is TGTGCCAGCAGCGTAGGACAATATAGCAATCAGCCCCAGCATTTT.

This clone has a handful of counts. The chain carries TRBV25-1 and TRBJ1-3; no clear D gene. CDR3 length equals 14 residues. The germline V gene has CDR1 MGHDK and CDR2 SYGVNS. The V end lost 3 bases, the J end lost 4 bases, and 10 bases lay between the germline ends. The CDR3 is CASSDRFEGNTIYF. CDR3 coding DNA: TGTGCCAGCAGTGACAGGTTTGAAGGAAACACCATATATTTT.

This clone appeared a few times. The CDR3 sequence is CASSPYHGDPEAFF. The CDR3 bases are TGTGCCAGCAGCCCATATCACGGGGATCCTGAAGCTTTCTTT. This chain connects TRBV7-2 to TRBJ1-1; D is ambiguous. The germline gives CDR1 SGHTA, CDR2 FQGNSA. This CDR3 has 14 residues. Trimming shortened V by 5 bases and J by 6 bases, and 16 bases separated the two germline ends.

This chain uses TRBV6-6 with TRBJ2-2; D remains ambiguous. The V end lost 4 bases, the J end lost 2 bases, and 5 bases lay between the germline ends. The CDR3 has 13 amino acids. Germline assignment: CDR1 MNHNY and CDR2 SVGAGI (reference sequence). CDR3 nucleotide sequence: TGTGCCAGCAGTTTTCTAAACACCGGGGAGCTGTTTTTT. Amino acids: CASSFLNTGELFF.

The rearrangement uses TRBV18 and TRBJ1-1; a possible D gene is TRBD1 (6 bases). Trimming left V 0 bases short and J 8 bases short, with 13 bases between. The germline CDR1 and CDR2 sequences are KGHSH and LQKENI. The CDR3 runs 14 residues. CDR3 region: CASSPPNLGGEAFF. The CDR3 DNA is TGTGCCAGCTCACCACCAAATCTAGGGGGAGAAGCTTTCTTT.

J is TRBJ1-4 and V is TRBV19; 7 bases align to TRBD1. CDR3 size: 15 residues. Unmatched junction bases numbered 3, after V lost 5 bases and J lost 0 bases. Looked up from germline, CDR1 is LNHDA and CDR2 is SQIVND (reference sequence). The CDR3 nucleotides read TGTGCCAGTAGTTCCGGGACAGCAACTAATGAAAAACTGTTTTTT. This translates into CASSSGTATNEKLFF.

The rearrangement uses TRBV18 and TRBJ1-3; D gene ambiguous. The CDR3 sequence is 15 residues long. Germline-derived CDR1 and CDR2 are KGHSH and LQKENI. The V and J ends lost 0 bases and 4 bases respectively, with 10 bases between them. The CDR3 region is CASSPPLGAGNTIYF. The CDR3 DNA follows: TGTGCCAGCTCACCACCTCTTGGTGCGGGAAACACCATATATTTT.

The gene calls are TRBV30 and TRBJ2-5; D call uncertain. Trimming shortened V by 1 base and J by 0 bases, and 6 bases separated the two germline ends. CDR1 is GTSNPN and CDR2 is SVGIG in the germline V gene (reference sequence). This CDR3 contains 13 residues. The DNA for the CDR3 is TGTGCCTGGAGTGCCGGGTACCAAGAGACCCAGTACTTC. The encoded protein is CAWSAGYQETQYF.

The chain combines TRBV2 with TRBJ1-5; 7 bases fit TRBD1. Germline trimming cut 6 bases from V and 5 bases from J; bases unmatched to any gene: 13. Per the germline V gene, CDR1 is SNHLY and CDR2 is FYNNEI. The CDR3 spans 16 residues. This chain's CDR3 is CASSARQGPLDQPQHF. The CDR3 DNA is TGTGCCAGCAGCGCACGACAGGGTCCCTTAGATCAGCCCCAGCATTTT. The full variable domain, in which reference TRBV2 and TRBJ1-5 provide the parts outside the CDR3, is EPEVTQTPSHQVTQMGQEVILRCVPISNHLYFYWYRQILGQKVEFLVSFYNNEISEKSEIFDDQFSVERPDGSNFTLKIRSTKLEDSAMYFCASSARQGPLDQPQHFGDGTRLSIL.

CDR3 sequence (DNA): TGTGCCAGCAGACCAATAATCAGGACTAGCGGGGTTGGCAATGAGCAGTTCTTC. This encodes CASRPIIRTSGVGNEQFF. The chain employs TRBV27 and TRBJ2-1; 12 nucleotides line up with TRBD2. The CDR3 extends over 18 amino acids. Germline V lookup: CDR1 MNHEY, CDR2 SMNVEV (reference sequence). After removal of 6 bases from V and 6 bases from J, the junction contained 15 bases not matched to a gene.

The genes are TRBV2 and TRBJ1-5, with D tentatively TRBD1 (6 bases). The CDR3 covers 16 residues. Trimming stripped 3 bases from V and 0 bases from J, with 12 bases between. Germline lookup yields CDR1 SNHLY and CDR2 FYNNEI. DNA for the CDR3: TGTGCCAGCAGTGATGGGTACAGGGATAGCAATCAGCCCCAGCATTTT. Translating gives CASSDGYRDSNQPQHF.

This chain joins TRBV28 and TRBJ1-5, with a tentative D call TRBD1 (6 bases). The CDR3 extends over 15 amino acids. Germline V gives CDR1 MDHEN, CDR2 SYDVKM. The V gene lost 0 bases and the J gene lost 4 bases, with 10 bases spanning the gap. The CDR3 sequence: CASSLWGAGNQPQHF. The CDR3 nucleotides are TGTGCCAGCAGTTTATGGGGGGCAGGGAATCAGCCCCAGCATTTT.

This clone is a singleton in its sample. V and J are TRBV7-2 and TRBJ1-5, with 8 bases lining up with TRBD1. J lost 4 bases, V lost 4 bases, and 6 bases had no gene match. The CDR3 is made up of 15 amino acids. Germline V lookup: CDR1 SGHTA, CDR2 FQGNSA. DNA of the CDR3: TGTGCCAGCAGCTCTTGGACAGGGAGTAATCAGCCCCAGCATTTT. Translated: CASSSWTGSNQPQHF.

This clone was detected once. Different DNA sequences within this sample yield the same CDR3. This chain joins TRBV5-1 and TRBJ1-1; 7 bases align to TRBD1. The CDR3 sequence is 15 residues long. V lost 0 bases, J lost 1 base, and 3 bases stayed unmatched. The V gene's germline CDR1 is SGHRS and CDR2 YFSETQ. CDR3 amino acids: CASSLGQGPNTEAFF. The CDR3 nucleotides read TGCGCCAGCAGCTTGGGACAGGGCCCGAACACTGAAGCTTTCTTT.

The CDR3 nucleotides are TGTGCCAGCAGTGGGTTGTCAGGGCTGGGTGGCTACACCTTC. Translating it yields CASSGLSGLGGYTF. V and J are TRBV2 and TRBJ1-2, with D possibly matching TRBD1 (5 bases). CDR3 length: 14 amino acids. V lost 4 bases to trimming and J lost 7 bases, with 16 bases between them. Germline CDR1 SNHLY, CDR2 FYNNEI.

This chain joins TRBV6-6 and TRBJ2-1, with 9 bases identical to TRBD2. CDR1 is MNHNY, CDR2 SVGAGI, per germline (reference sequence). This CDR3 comprises 16 residues. Trimming at V came to 3 bases and at J to 5 bases, leaving 8 bases not matched to a gene. CDR3 DNA sequence: TGTGCCAGCAGTTATCGTGGGACTAGCAGGAACAATGAGCAGTTCTTC. Its translation is CASSYRGTSRNNEQFF.